This T cell receptor (beta chain) was recovered during a study of CD8 T cells in Susac syndrome. Broader study findings: Clonal expansion was present among Susac CD8+ cells. This expansion reached its peak in TEMRA cells and in active patients. It was acknowledged by the study that relatively few individuals were included in its TCR sequencing and HLA analysis.

From blood CD8+ and CD4+ T cells, TCR beta sequences were generated. Purification of the CD8+ and CD4+ T cells relied on negative isolation, and TEMRA cells underwent FACS enrichment. The CDR3 extends over 17 amino acids. Germline assignment: CDR1 MGHRA and CDR2 YSYEKL. V lost 3 bases to trimming and J lost 2 bases; unmatched junction nucleotides: 7. A word on this clonotype: Its antigen is unidentified.

Random hexamers primed reverse transcription of 0.5 to 1 ug RNA. TCRdb itself ran the immunoSEQ multiplex PCR reads through MiXCR, one entry per CDR3 protein. The sample contains around 200,000 distinct CDR3 sequences, about 95% of which appear only once. The sequence was collected from a human donor with Susac syndrome. The sample was CD8+ T cells from PBMCs. The chain uses TRBV4-1 and TRBJ2-2, with 9 bases lining up with TRBD2. CDR3 protein: CASSHPGLAANTGELFF. The DNA of the CDR3 is TGCGCCAGCAGCCACCCGGGACTAGCAGCCAACACCGGGGAGCTGTTTTTT.